The clone carrying this T cell receptor (beta chain) was observed a few times. Antigen specificity is unknown. These data are taken from a study of spatial heterogeneity in lung cancer. Study-wide findings and caveats: At tumor resection, ubiquitous expanded TCRs were detected in blood more often than later.

The CDR3 has 15 amino acids. In germline, CDR1 is SEHNR, CDR2 FQNEAQ (reference sequence). The trim removed 5 bases at V and 7 bases at J, leaving 9 bases unmatched. A distinct unique molecular identifier was carried by each TCR cDNA molecule. TCRdb re-called the 5' RACE reads with MiXCR, one entry per CDR3 protein. The sample lists 45,000 to 65,000 distinct CDR3 sequences, less than 9% occurring once. Time point meaning: sample taken at primary tumor resection. Unsorted whole RNA of tumor, nontumor lung or frozen PBMC was sequenced. Untreated early-stage non-small cell lung cancer patients, over 55 in total, were the donors.

The chain couples TRBV7-9 to TRBJ2-1, with 9 bases fitting TRBD1. This clonotype originated in a female donor with early-stage non-small cell lung cancer. The specimen was PBMCs, collected at surgery. The CDR3 is CASSPGQGFGNEQFF. The DNA of the CDR3 is TGTGCCAGCAGCCCGGGACAGGGCTTCGGTAATGAGCAGTTCTTC. The entire variable domain, with the rest obtained from reference TRBV7-9 and TRBJ2-1, is as follows: DTGVSQNPRHKITKRGQNVTFRCDPISEHNRLYWYRQTLGQGPEFLTYFQNEAQLEKSRLLSDRFSAERPKGSFSTLEIQRTEQGDSAMYLCASSPGQGFGNEQFFGPGTRLTVL.